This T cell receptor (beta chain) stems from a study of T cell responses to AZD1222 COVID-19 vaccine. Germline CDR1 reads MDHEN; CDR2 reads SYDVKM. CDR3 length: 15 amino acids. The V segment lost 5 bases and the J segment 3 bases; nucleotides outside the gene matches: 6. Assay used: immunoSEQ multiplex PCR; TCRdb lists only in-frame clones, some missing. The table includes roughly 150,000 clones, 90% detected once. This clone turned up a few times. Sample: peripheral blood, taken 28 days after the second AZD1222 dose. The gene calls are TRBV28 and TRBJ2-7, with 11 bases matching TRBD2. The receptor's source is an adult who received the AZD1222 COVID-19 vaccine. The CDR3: CASSVPGLADYEQYF. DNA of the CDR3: TGTGCCAGCAGTGTACCGGGACTAGCGGACTACGAGCAGTACTTC.